This entry is about one T cell receptor beta chain. Its antigen is not identified. There were TCR beta CDR3 regions amplified from RNA transcripts. A set of HTBI primers served as the primers for a first-round RT-PCR of the TCR CDR3. TCRdb reprocessed the multiplex PCR reads with MiXCR, giving one entry per CDR3 protein. The sample carries under 250,000 distinct CDR3 sequences, roughly a quarter recorded once. These data come from a study of T cells in Graves' hyperthyroidism and ophthalmopathy. For the study at large: At initial diagnosis, before any treatment had begun, peripheral blood was obtained. Study-level findings and limits: Blood held most thyroid clonotypes expanded above 0.001 frequency. Ophthalmopathy and stable hyperthyroidism were told apart by a 13 V-J model.

The V gene lost 4 bases and the J gene lost 0 bases, with 7 bases spanning the gap. The CDR3 has 13 residues. CDR1 and CDR2 (germline): SGHRS, YFSETQ. The rearrangement joins TRBV5-1 to TRBJ2-5; no firm D call. The specimen was blood. This sequence was found in a middle-aged woman with Graves' ophthalmopathy. The CDR3 sequence is CASSPTDQETQYF. CDR3 DNA sequence: TGCGCCAGCAGCCCGACGGACCAAGAGACCCAGTACTTC.